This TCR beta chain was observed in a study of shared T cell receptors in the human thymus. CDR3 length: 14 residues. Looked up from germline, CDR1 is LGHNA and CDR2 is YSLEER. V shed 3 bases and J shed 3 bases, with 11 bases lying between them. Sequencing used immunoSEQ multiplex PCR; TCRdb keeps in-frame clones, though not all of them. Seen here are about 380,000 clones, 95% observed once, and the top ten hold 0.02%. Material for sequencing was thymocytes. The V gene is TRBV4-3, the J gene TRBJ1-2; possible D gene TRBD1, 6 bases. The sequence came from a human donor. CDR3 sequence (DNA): TGCGCCAGCAGCCAGGAGGAGGGGGACTATGGCTACACCTTC. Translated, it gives CASSQEEGDYGYTF.